One sample yielded the 7 T cell receptor beta chains listed below, sequenced in a study of OX40 agonist ivuxolimab in advanced cancers. Profiling relied on immunoSEQ multiplex PCR, and the TCRdb table lists in-frame clones only, not all of them. The sample lists tens of thousands of clones; roughly nine tenths were seen once. The starting material was CD4+ or CD8+ T cells sorted from blood, obtained in a trial of the OX40 agonist ivuxolimab. The origin of the receptors is an adult with an advanced solid tumor such as melanoma, head and neck, liver or kidney cancer.

J is TRBJ1-1 and V is TRBV6-5; 8 bases map to TRBD1. V gave up 6 bases and J gave up 7 bases; unmatched junction bases: 10. Per the germline V gene, CDR1 is MNHEY and CDR2 is SVGAGI. The CDR3 covers 14 residues. CDR3 residues: CASSRPTGVGEAFF. CDR3 DNA sequence: TGTGCCAGCAGCCGTCCGACAGGGGTCGGTGAAGCTTTCTTT.

In the case of this clone: A read error may account for a junction end that differs from germline. The rearrangement links TRBV6-1 to TRBJ2-7; 7 nucleotides match TRBD1. Germline V gene sequence: CDR1 MNHNS, CDR2 SASEGT. The CDR3 sequence is 14 residues long. Here the CDR3 reads CASSEGDSSSEQYF. CDR3 coding DNA: TGTGCCAGCAGTGAAGGGGACAGCTCCTCCGAGCAGTACTTC.

The chain links TRBV2 to TRBJ2-3; TRBD1 matches at 7 bases. In germline, CDR1 is SNHLY, CDR2 FYNNEI. There are 16 residues in the CDR3. The J segment lost 3 bases and the V segment lost 6 bases, leaving 12 bases of the junction unmatched. The CDR3 nucleotides read TGTGCCAGCAGAACTAATCCAGGGGGTAGGACAGATACGCAGTATTTT. Its translation is CASRTNPGGRTDTQYF.

The gene calls are TRBV6-5 and TRBJ2-3; D may be TRBD2 (6 bases). Germline V CDR1 and CDR2: MNHEY, SVGAGI. V was shortened by 4 bases and J by 5 bases, with 19 bases between the two germline ends. The CDR3 is 16 amino acids. CDR3 nucleotides: TGTGCCAGCAGTTTACTCTCGCCGAGACTAGGAGATACGCAGTATTTT. It codes for CASSLLSPRLGDTQYF.

The rearrangement joins TRBV7-2 to TRBJ2-7; 8 nucleotides line up with TRBD2. V dropped 5 bases and J dropped 3; count of bases not matched to a gene: 9. Looked up from germline, CDR1 is SGHTA and CDR2 is FQGNSA. The CDR3 sequence is 15 residues long. CDR3 loop: CASSPRTSSNYEQYF. CDR3 nucleotide sequence: TGTGCCAGCAGCCCACGGACTAGCAGCAACTACGAGCAGTACTTC.

The rearrangement links TRBV7-2 to TRBJ1-2; no reliable D call. Trimming removed 2 bases at V and 7 bases at J, with 20 bases between. The CDR3 contains 16 residues. Germline CDR1 SGHTA, CDR2 FQGNSA. The CDR3 loop is CASSLPSTKSGRGYTF. As DNA, the CDR3 is TGTGCCAGCAGCTTACCCTCAACTAAATCAGGACGTGGCTACACCTTC.

V gene TRBV7-2 combines with J gene TRBJ2-2, with D possibly matching TRBD2 (5 bases). The germline V gene encodes CDR1 SGHTA and CDR2 FQGNSA. The CDR3 contains 14 residues. Between the trimmed V and J ends, which lost 7 bases and 6 bases, there was a span of 15 bases. CDR3 bases: TGTGCCAGCACCTCGACCCGGGGTCCCGGGGAGCTGTTTTTT. Its translation is CASTSTRGPGELFF. Using reference TRBV7-2 and TRBJ2-2 for the parts outside the CDR3, the full variable domain is GAGVSQSPSNKVTEKGKDVELRCDPISGHTALYWYRQSLGQGLEFLIYFQGNSAPDKSGLPSDRFSAERTGGSVSTLTIQRTQQEDSAVYLCASTSTRGPGELFFGEGSRLTVL.